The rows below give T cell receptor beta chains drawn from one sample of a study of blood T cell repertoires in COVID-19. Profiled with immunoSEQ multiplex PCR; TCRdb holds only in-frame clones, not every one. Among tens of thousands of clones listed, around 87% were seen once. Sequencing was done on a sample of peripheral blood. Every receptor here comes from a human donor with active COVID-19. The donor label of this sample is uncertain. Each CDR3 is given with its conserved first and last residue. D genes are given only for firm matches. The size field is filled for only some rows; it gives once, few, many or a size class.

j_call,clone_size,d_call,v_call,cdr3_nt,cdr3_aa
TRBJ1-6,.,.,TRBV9,TGTGCCAGCAGCGTAGGCGTTTCACCCCTCCACTTT,CASSVGVSPLHF
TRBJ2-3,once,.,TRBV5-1,TGCGCCAGCAGCCTCCCCCCAGAGGCACCCTTCACAGATACGCAGTATTTT,CASSLPPEAPFTDTQYF
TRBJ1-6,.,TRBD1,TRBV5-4,TGTGCCAGCAGCTTGCAGGGGGCAAGTTCACCCCTCCACTTT,CASSLQGASSPLHF
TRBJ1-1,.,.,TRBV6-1,TGTGCCAGCAGTGAGACTTTTTTGATGAACACTGAAGCTTTCTTT,CASSETFLMNTEAFF
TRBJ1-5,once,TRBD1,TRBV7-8,TGTGCCAGCAGCTTCGGGGACAGGTCTAATCAGCCCCAGCATTTT,CASSFGDRSNQPQHF
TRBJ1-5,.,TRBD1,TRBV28,TGTGCCAGCAGGAAAGGCGGGACAGGGGGTGATCAGCCCCAGCATTTT,CASRKGGTGGDQPQHF
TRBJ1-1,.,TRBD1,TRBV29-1,TGCAGCGTCCAAGACCGACAGGGCTTGAACACTGAAGCTTTCTTT,CSVQDRQGLNTEAFF
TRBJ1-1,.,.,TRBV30,TGTGCCTGGGATGAAGACAGGAGTTCGGGTGAAGCTTTCTTT,CAWDEDRSSGEAFF
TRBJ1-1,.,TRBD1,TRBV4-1,TGCGCCAGCAGCCTAAGTCAGGGGGATGCCACTGAAGCTTTCTTT,CASSLSQGDATEAFF
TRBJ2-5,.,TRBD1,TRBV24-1,TGTGCCACCAGTGATCCGGGACAGGGCTCTACGAAGACCCAGTACTTC,CATSDPGQGSTKTQYF
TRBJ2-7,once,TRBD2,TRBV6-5,TGTGCCAGCACTCCGAGCGGGAACACCAACGAGCAGTACTTC,CASTPSGNTNEQYF
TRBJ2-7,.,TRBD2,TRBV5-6,TGTGCCAGCAGCTTCGGGGGGAGGGCCTCCTACGAGCAGTACTTC,CASSFGGRASYEQYF
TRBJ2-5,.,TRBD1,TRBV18,TGTGCCAGCTCACCTCGGACAGGCCGAGAGACCCAGTACTTC,CASSPRTGRETQYF
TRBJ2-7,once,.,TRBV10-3,TGTGCCATCAGCGAGGTGGGGGGCTCCTACGAGCAGTACTTC,CAISEVGGSYEQYF
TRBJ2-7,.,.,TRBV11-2,TGTGCCAGCAGCGACCGAGGTAACGAGCAGTACTTC,CASSDRGNEQYF
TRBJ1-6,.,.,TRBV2,TGTGCCAGCCAGGCGGGACCTAATTCACCCCTCCACTTT,CASQAGPNSPLHF
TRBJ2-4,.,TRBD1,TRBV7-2,TGTGCCAGCAGCTTAGGAGCAGGGGGCGAAAACATTCAGTACTTC,CASSLGAGGENIQYF
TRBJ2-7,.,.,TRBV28,TGTGCCAGCAAATTAACAGGCTACGAGCAGTACTTC,CASKLTGYEQYF
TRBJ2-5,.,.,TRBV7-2,TGTGCCAGCAGCTTAGGGGCAGTACAAGAGACCCAGTACTTC,CASSLGAVQETQYF
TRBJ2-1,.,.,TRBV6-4,TGTGCCAGCAGTGACTCCGGGAGCTCCTACAATGAGCAGTTCTTC,CASSDSGSSYNEQFF
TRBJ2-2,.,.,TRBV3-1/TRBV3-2,TGTGCCAGCAGCCCAGTCTCCACGACAGCCTTGAACACCGGGGAGCTGTTTTTT,CASSPVSTTALNTGELFF
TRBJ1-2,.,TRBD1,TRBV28,TGTGCCAGCAGTCCCGCTGGGACAGGCTTTTTCTATGGCTACACCTTC,CASSPAGTGFFYGYTF
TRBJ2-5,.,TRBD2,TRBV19,TGTGCCAGTAGTACCCGGTGGGGGGGGGAAGAGACCCAGTACTTC,CASSTRWGGEETQYF
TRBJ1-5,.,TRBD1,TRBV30,TGTGCCTGGAGTGCGGACAGGGCAAGCAATCAGCCCCAGCATTTT,CAWSADRASNQPQHF
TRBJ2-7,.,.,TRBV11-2,TGTGCCAGCAGCTTACTTGGGCTAGCAGGCTACGAGCAGTACTTC,CASSLLGLAGYEQYF
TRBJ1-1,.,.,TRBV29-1,TGCACCGGGAAGGGCCCGCACACGGGGAACACTGAAGCTTTCTTT,CTGKGPHTGNTEAFF
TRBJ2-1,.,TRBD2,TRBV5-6,TGTGCCAGCAGCTTGGTGGGACTAGCTTGGGGCGATGAGCAGTTCTTC,CASSLVGLAWGDEQFF
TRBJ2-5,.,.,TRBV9,TGTGCCAGCAGCGCGGACTTGCGGGGTAAAGAGACCCAGTACTTC,CASSADLRGKETQYF
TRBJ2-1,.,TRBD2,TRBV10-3,TGTGCCATCAGGGTTGGGACTAGCGGATACAATGAGCAGTTCTTC,CAIRVGTSGYNEQFF
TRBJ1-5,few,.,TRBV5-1,TGCGCCAGCAGCTTGGACCTAAATCAGCCCCAGCATTTT,CASSLDLNQPQHF
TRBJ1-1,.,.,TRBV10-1,TGCGCCAGCACAGCGGGCGAGGGCACTGAAGCTTTCTTT,CASTAGEGTEAFF
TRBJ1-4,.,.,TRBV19,TGTGCCAGTAGCCGCGGGAAATTTAATGAAAAACTGTTTTTT,CASSRGKFNEKLFF
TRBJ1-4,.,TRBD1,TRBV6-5,TGTGCCAGCTCGGACAGGGGGCAAGCTAATGAAAAACTGTTTTTT,CASSDRGQANEKLFF
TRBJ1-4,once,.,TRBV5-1,TGCGCCAGCAGCTTGGTTACTGGGAGGGGTGAAAAACTGTTTTTT,CASSLVTGRGEKLFF
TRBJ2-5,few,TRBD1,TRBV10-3,TGTGCCATCAGTCCCACAGGGGGCAGGGAGACCCAGTACTTC,CAISPTGGRETQYF
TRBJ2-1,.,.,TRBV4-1,TGCGCCAGCAGCCCGGGCAATGAGCAGTTCTTC,CASSPGNEQFF
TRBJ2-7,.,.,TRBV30,TGTGCCTGGAGTGGGGCGTCCTACGAGCAGTACTTC,CAWSGASYEQYF
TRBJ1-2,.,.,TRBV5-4,TGTGCCAGCAGCTTGGCCCAGGATGGCTACACCTTC,CASSLAQDGYTF
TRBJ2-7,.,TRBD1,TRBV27,TGTGCCAGCAGTTTATCTGGGACAGGGAAGCCCGAGCAGTACTTC,CASSLSGTGKPEQYF
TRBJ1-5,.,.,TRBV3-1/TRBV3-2,TGTGCCAGCAGCCTCACAAGGGGGGGAATCTATCAGCCCCAGCATTTT,CASSLTRGGIYQPQHF
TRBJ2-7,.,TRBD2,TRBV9,TGTGCCAGCAGCGAGGGACTAGCGGGGTCCTACGAGCAGTACTTC,CASSEGLAGSYEQYF
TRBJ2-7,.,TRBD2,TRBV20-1,TGCAGTGCTAGTAAGTCTAGCGGGAGGGTCTCCTACGAGCAGTACTTC,CSASKSSGRVSYEQYF
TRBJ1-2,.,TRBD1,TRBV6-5,TGTGCCATCCAACGGACAGGGTTTGCCTATGGCTACACCTTC,CAIQRTGFAYGYTF
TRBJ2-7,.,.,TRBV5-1,TGCGCCAGCACCAACCCTGGGATGGGAGAAAGGGACTCCTACGAGCAGTACTTC,CASTNPGMGERDSYEQYF
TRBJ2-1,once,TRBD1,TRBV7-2,TGTGCCAGCAGCTTAATACAGGGGACAATCTACAATGAGCAGTTCTTC,CASSLIQGTIYNEQFF
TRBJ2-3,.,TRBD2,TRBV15,TGTGCCACCAGCAAAGGGATGGCGGGGGGGCCGGTCACAGATACGCAGTATTTT,CATSKGMAGGPVTDTQYF
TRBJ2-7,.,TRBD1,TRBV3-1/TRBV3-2,TGTGCCAGCAGCCAATTTAAGACAGGGATTTACGAGCAGTACTTC,CASSQFKTGIYEQYF
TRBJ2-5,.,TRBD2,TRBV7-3,TGTGCCAGCAGCTTAGGAGCGGGGGGGCTCCAAGAGACCCAGTACTTC,CASSLGAGGLQETQYF
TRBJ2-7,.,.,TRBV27,TGTGCCAGCAGTTATAGCAGGGTTAACTACGAGCAGTACTTC,CASSYSRVNYEQYF
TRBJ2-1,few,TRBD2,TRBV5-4,TGTGCCAGCAGTTCGGGCATAGCGGGAGAGACCAATGAGCAGTTCTTC,CASSSGIAGETNEQFF
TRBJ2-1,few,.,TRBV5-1,TGCGCCAGCAGCTTTGTCCAGGGGTCGACCTACAATGAGCAGTTCTTC,CASSFVQGSTYNEQFF
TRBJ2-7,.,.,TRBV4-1,TGCGCCAGCAGCCCCGACAGGTCCGTTAGGGGCGAGCAGTACTTC,CASSPDRSVRGEQYF
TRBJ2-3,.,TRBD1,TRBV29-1,TGCAGCGTTGATAGGGGGCTAGGCACAGATACGCAGTATTTT,CSVDRGLGTDTQYF